The 16 T cell receptor beta chains in this list originate from one sample, sequenced in a study of T cell responses to AZD1222 COVID-19 vaccine listed by TCRdb under 2021. The sample's time point, from its label and the paper: baseline before first vaccination. Library preparation employed the immunoSEQ multiplex PCR assay. The table was pulled from immuneACCESS by TCRdb, which kept in-frame rearrangements only. Such tables lose some clones; where checked, under half of the loss comes from unresolved V genes, and the rest has no known cause. This sample has about 140,000 clones in its table, and roughly 90% of those were observed once. Clones ranked in the top ten supply 2.9% of the sample. Sequences were derived from peripheral blood, sampled on day 0 of AZD1222 vaccination. Receptors originate from an adult in good health.

The chain uses TRBV7-8 and TRBJ1-3; 10 positions agree with TRBD1. This CDR3 has 16 residues. V lost 5 bases, J lost 0 bases, and 4 bases stayed unmatched. The germline gives CDR1 SGHVS, CDR2 FQNEAQ. CDR3 nucleotide sequence: TGTGCCAGCAGCCGCGGGACAGGGGACTCTGGAAACACCATATATTTT. It specifies CASSRGTGDSGNTIYF.

This rearrangement joins TRBV5-6 to TRBJ2-1; TRBD1 matches 7 bases. Germline CDR1 reads SGHDT; CDR2 reads YYEEEE. There are 15 residues in the CDR3. Germline trimming cut 0 bases from V and 4 bases from J; bases unmatched to any gene: 4. The CDR3 region is CASSLAGGLYNEQFF. The CDR3 DNA reads as TGTGCCAGCAGCTTGGCAGGGGGTCTATACAATGAGCAGTTCTTC. The complete variable domain, with remaining parts taken from reference TRBV5-6 and TRBJ2-1, reads DAGVTQSPTHLIKTRGQQVTLRCSPKSGHDTVSWYQQALGQGPQFIFQYYEEEERQRGNFPDRFSGHQFPNYSSELNVNALLLGDSALYLCASSLAGGLYNEQFFGPGTRLTVL.

The chain is built from TRBV9 and TRBJ1-2, with a weak D call TRBD1 (5 bases). Per germline, CDR1 SGDLS and CDR2 YYNGEE. This CDR3 region has 16 residues. V lost 0 bases, J lost 4 bases, and 16 bases lay in between. CDR3 bases: TGTGCCAGCAGCGTAGCCCAACAACAGGAGGGCTATGGCTACACCTTC. Its translation is CASSVAQQQEGYGYTF.

The chain joins TRBV6-5 to TRBJ1-4, with D tentatively TRBD1 (6 bases). V was shortened by 2 bases and J by 4 bases, with 8 bases between the two germline ends. This CDR3 spans 14 amino acids. Germline V lookup: CDR1 MNHEY, CDR2 SVGAGI. CDR3 loop: CASSYGQFNEKLFF. As DNA, the CDR3 is TGTGCCAGCAGTTACGGACAGTTTAATGAAAAACTGTTTTTT.

The V gene is TRBV12-3 or TRBV12-4, the J gene TRBJ2-3; no clear D. This CDR3 comprises 12 residues. Trimming shortened V by 4 bases and J by 2 bases, and 4 bases separated the two germline ends. The CDR3, as DNA: TGTGCCAGCAGTTCTTACACAGATACGCAGTATTTT. Translating gives CASSSYTDTQYF.

The chain links TRBV4-1 to TRBJ2-4, with D possibly TRBD1 on 6 matching bases. Germline loops: CDR1 MGHRA, CDR2 YSYEKL. V dropped 0 bases and J dropped 0 bases, with 18 bases sitting between them. This CDR3 comprises 19 residues. The CDR3 sequence: CASSQEGGTDQLAKNIQYF. In nucleotides, the CDR3 is TGCGCCAGCAGCCAAGAAGGGGGAACCGACCAACTAGCCAAAAACATTCAGTACTTC.

The chain carries TRBV6-2 or TRBV6-3 and TRBJ2-7; 16 bases are a match to TRBD2. This CDR3 has 16 residues. The germline gives CDR1 MNHEY, CDR2 SVGEGT. V lost 6 bases, J lost 6 bases, and 8 bases stayed unmatched. Here the CDR3 reads CASSAGLAGGPGEQYF. The DNA for the CDR3 is TGTGCCAGCAGCGCGGGACTAGCGGGAGGGCCGGGCGAGCAGTACTTC.

The V and J genes are TRBV7-8 and TRBJ1-6; 7 nucleotides match TRBD1. V gave up 5 bases and J gave up 0 bases; unmatched junction bases: 4. This CDR3 region has 16 residues. CDR1 SGHVS and CDR2 FQNEAQ come from the germline V gene. The CDR3 loop reads CASSGDRSSYNSPLHF. The CDR3 DNA follows: TGTGCCAGCAGCGGGGACAGAAGCTCCTATAATTCACCCCTCCACTTT.

The chain links TRBV9 to TRBJ1-2; a weak D match, TRBD1 (5 bases). The CDR3 consists of 13 residues. Germline V lookup: CDR1 SGDLS, CDR2 YYNGEE. Trimming shortened V by 3 bases and J by 8 bases, and 14 bases separated the two germline ends. The CDR3 loop reads CASSEQGVRGYTF. CDR3 bases: TGTGCCAGCAGCGAGCAGGGAGTGAGGGGCTACACCTTC.

The chain recombines TRBV7-8 with TRBJ2-7; 8 bases line up with TRBD1. The germline gives CDR1 SGHVS, CDR2 FQNEAQ. Trimming cost V 5 bases and J 5 bases; bases outside gene matches: 8. The CDR3 length is 14 residues. CDR3 in amino acids: CASSHRTGRNEQYF. The CDR3 DNA follows: TGTGCCAGCAGCCACAGGACAGGGAGAAACGAGCAGTACTTC.

The J gene is TRBJ1-4, the V gene TRBV11-2, with a tentative D call TRBD1 (6 bases). Per the germline V gene, CDR1 is SGHAT and CDR2 is FQNNGV. This CDR3 is built from 15 residues. Between the trimmed V and J ends, which lost 5 bases and 3 bases, there was a span of 13 bases. Written as DNA, the CDR3 is TGTGCCAGCAGCGCCCACAGGGCGCCTAATGAAAAACTGTTTTTT. Translation gives CASSAHRAPNEKLFF.

The V and J genes are TRBV28 and TRBJ1-2, with D possibly being TRBD1 (6 bases). V shed 2 bases and J shed 0 bases, with 16 bases lying between them. The CDR3 is made up of 17 amino acids. In germline, CDR1 is MDHEN, CDR2 SYDVKM. CDR3 nucleotides: TGTGCCAGCAGTTTAGAGGGGCCAGGGGCCCCTAACTATGGCTACACCTTC. Its translation is CASSLEGPGAPNYGYTF.

The chain links TRBV6-6 to TRBJ1-3; D unresolved. Trimming left V 7 bases short and J 0 bases short, with 16 bases between. Germline V gene data show CDR1 as MNHNY and CDR2 as SVGAGI (reference sequence). This CDR3 contains 16 residues. DNA for the CDR3: TGTGCCAGCATACCCGACGCAGTGTTCTCTGGAAACACCATATATTTT. This sequence encodes CASIPDAVFSGNTIYF.

This chain links TRBV10-3 with TRBJ2-1; 9 bases agree with TRBD2. This CDR3 has 15 amino acids. Looked up from germline, CDR1 is ENHRY and CDR2 is SYGVKD. After removal of 1 base from V and 6 bases from J, the junction contained 4 bases not matched to a gene. CDR3 sequence reads: CAISEYGGRANEQFF. CDR3 DNA: TGTGCCATCAGTGAGTATGGCGGGAGGGCCAATGAGCAGTTCTTC.

This clone was counted once. The chain joins TRBV19 to TRBJ1-1; 9 bases map to TRBD1. Trimming took 6 bases from V and 5 from J; bases not matched to a gene: 7. The CDR3 spans 14 residues. The V gene's germline CDR1 is LNHDA and CDR2 SQIVND (reference sequence). CDR3 sequence (DNA): TGTGCCAGTAGAAAAAACAGGGGGCATACTGAAGCTTTCTTT. Amino acid sequence: CASRKNRGHTEAFF.

The rearrangement links TRBV5-4 to TRBJ1-2, with a weak D call TRBD1 (5 bases). V lost 0 bases, J lost 14 bases, and 14 bases lay in between. The CDR3 spans 12 residues. Germline V CDR1 and CDR2: SGHNT, YYREEE (reference sequence). The CDR3 bases are TGTGCCAGCAGCTTGGCGTCGGGGACGAATACCTTC. This codes for CASSLASGTNTF.